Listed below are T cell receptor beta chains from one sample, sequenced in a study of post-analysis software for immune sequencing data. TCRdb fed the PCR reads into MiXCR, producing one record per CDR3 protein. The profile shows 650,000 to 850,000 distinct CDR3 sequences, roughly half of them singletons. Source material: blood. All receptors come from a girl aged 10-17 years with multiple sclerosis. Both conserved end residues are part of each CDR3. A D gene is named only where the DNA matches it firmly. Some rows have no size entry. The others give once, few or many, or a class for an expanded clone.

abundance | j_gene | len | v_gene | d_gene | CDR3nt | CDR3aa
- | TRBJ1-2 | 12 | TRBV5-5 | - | TGTGCCAGCAGCTTGTGGGAGGCCGGCTACACCTTC | CASSLWEAGYTF
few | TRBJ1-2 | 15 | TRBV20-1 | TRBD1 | TGCAGTGCTAGAGCCACAGGGGGCCGGATCTATGGCTACACCTTC | CSARATGGRIYGYTF
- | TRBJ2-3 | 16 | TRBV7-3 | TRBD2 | TGTGCCAGCAGCATGGGACTAGCTGTCAGCACAGATACGCAGTATTTT | CASSMGLAVSTDTQYF
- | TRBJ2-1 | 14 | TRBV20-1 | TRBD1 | TGCAGTGCTTTACAGGGGGCTGGTGTCAATGAGCAGTTCTTC | CSALQGAGVNEQFF
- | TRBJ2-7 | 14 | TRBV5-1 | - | TGCGCCAGCAGCTTGGATGGGAAAACCTACGAGCAGTACTTC | CASSLDGKTYEQYF
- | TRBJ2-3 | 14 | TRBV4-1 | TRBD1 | TGCGCCAGCAGCCAAGGACAGGGGTTAGATACGCAGTATTTT | CASSQGQGLDTQYF
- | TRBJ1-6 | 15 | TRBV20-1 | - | TGCAGTGCCCTAGAGATAGGCGTAGATAATTCACCCCTCCACTTT | CSALEIGVDNSPLHF
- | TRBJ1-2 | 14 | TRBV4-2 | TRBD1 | TGTGCCAGCAGCCAAGAGCGGACAGGGGGCGGCTACACCTTC | CASSQERTGGGYTF
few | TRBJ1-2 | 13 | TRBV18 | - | TGTGCCAGCTCACCTTCGGACACGCGCGGCTACACCTTC | CASSPSDTRGYTF
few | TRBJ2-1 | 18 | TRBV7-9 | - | TGTGCCAGCAGCCTCCCTCCTAGCTACCAGAGCTCCTACAATGAGCAGTTCTTC | CASSLPPSYQSSYNEQFF
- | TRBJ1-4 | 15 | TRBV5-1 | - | TGCGCCAGCAGCGTATGGGACGGGGGAATTGAAAAACTGTTTTTT | CASSVWDGGIEKLFF
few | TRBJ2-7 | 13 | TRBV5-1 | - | TGCGCCAGCAGCCACGTACAGGGTGACGAGCAGTACTTC | CASSHVQGDEQYF
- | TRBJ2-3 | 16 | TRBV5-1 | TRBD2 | TGCGCCAGCAGCTCCTCTCCCAGCGGGAACACAGATACGCAGTATTTT | CASSSSPSGNTDTQYF
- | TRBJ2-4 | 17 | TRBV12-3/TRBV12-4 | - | TGTGCCAGCAGTTTGCACGTGGGTACTTTTGGCAAAAACATTCAGTACTTC | CASSLHVGTFGKNIQYF
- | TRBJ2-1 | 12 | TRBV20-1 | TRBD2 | TGCAGTGCTAATCTAGCGGACTCGGAGCAGTTCTTC | CSANLADSEQFF
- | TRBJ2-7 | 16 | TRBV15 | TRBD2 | TGTGCCACCAGCAGAGGTAGCGGGGGAAGCTCCTACGAGCAGTACTTC | CATSRGSGGSSYEQYF
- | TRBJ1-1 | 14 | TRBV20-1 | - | TGCAGTGCTAACCGAGGGGAATTGAACACTGAAGCTTTCTTT | CSANRGELNTEAFF
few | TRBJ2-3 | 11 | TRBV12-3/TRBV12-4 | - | TGTGCCAGCAGTTATGACTCTACGCAGTATTTT | CASSYDSTQYF
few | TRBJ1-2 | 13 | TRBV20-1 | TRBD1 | TGCAGTGCTAGAGTTGACAGGGGATATGGCTACACCTTC | CSARVDRGYGYTF
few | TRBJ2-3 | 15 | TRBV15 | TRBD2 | TGTGCCACCAGCAGAGCTAGCGGTCCCACGAATACGCAGTATTTT | CATSRASGPTNTQYF
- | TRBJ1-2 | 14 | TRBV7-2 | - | TGTGCCAGCAGCCGGGGGGTATGGAACTATGGCTACACCTTC | CASSRGVWNYGYTF
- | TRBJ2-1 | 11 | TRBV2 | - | TGTGCCAGCAGCCTAAGGAGGATACAGTTCTTC | CASSLRRIQFF
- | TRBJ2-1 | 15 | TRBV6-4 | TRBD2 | TGTGCCAGCAGCCCTAGCGGGGTCCCTCACAATGAGCAGTTCTTC | CASSPSGVPHNEQFF
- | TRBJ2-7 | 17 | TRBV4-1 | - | TGCGCCAGCAGCCAAGTTGACACCGGTGGTAACTCCTACGAGCAGTACTTC | CASSQVDTGGNSYEQYF
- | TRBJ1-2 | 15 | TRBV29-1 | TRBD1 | TGCAGCGTAGGGGGCCTCAACCCCATCAACTATGGCTACACCTTC | CSVGGLNPINYGYTF